Listed below are T cell receptor beta chains from one sample, sequenced in a study of T cell responses to AZD1222 COVID-19 vaccine. Only in-frame clones appear in the TCRdb table, and some are missing; sequencing was by immunoSEQ multiplex PCR. Of 150,000 to 200,000 clones listed, around 92% are singletons. This specimen was peripheral blood, taken on day 0 of AZD1222 vaccination. Receptors originate from an adult in good health. CDR3s include the opening cysteine and the closing phenylalanine or tryptophan. The order of the fields is CDR3 DNA, CDR3 protein, J gene, V gene, clone size, D gene. D genes are given only for firm matches. Clone size appears in some rows only: once, few, many, or a class for an expanded clone.

DNA: TGTGCCAGCGGATCGGGGCAGGCCTACAATGAGCAGTTCTTC
CDR3: CASGSGQAYNEQFF
J: TRBJ2-1
V: TRBV7-3
size: -
D: -

DNA: TGTGCCAGCAGCGTAGCGGGACAGGGATTGGATACGCAGTATTTT
CDR3: CASSVAGQGLDTQYF
J: TRBJ2-3
V: TRBV9
size: -
D: TRBD1

DNA: TGCGCCAGCAGCTCGGACTATTCCGCAGATACGCAGTATTTT
CDR3: CASSSDYSADTQYF
J: TRBJ2-3
V: TRBV5-1
size: -
D: -

DNA: TGTGCCAGCAGTTTACTCGGGGAGCTGTTTTTT
CDR3: CASSLLGELFF
J: TRBJ2-2
V: TRBV12-3/TRBV12-4
size: -
D: -

DNA: TGTGCCAGCAGCTCACAGGGAGGCGGCAATCAGCCCCAGCATTTT
CDR3: CASSSQGGGNQPQHF
J: TRBJ1-5
V: TRBV7-3
size: -
D: -

DNA: TGTGCCAGCAGCCGCGACAGCCCGGGGAATTCACCCCTCCACTTT
CDR3: CASSRDSPGNSPLHF
J: TRBJ1-6
V: TRBV3-1/TRBV3-2
size: -
D: -

DNA: TGTGCCAGCAGCAGGGACGTGCGTTCACCCCTCCACTTT
CDR3: CASSRDVRSPLHF
J: TRBJ1-6
V: TRBV11-2
size: -
D: -

DNA: TGTGCCACCGCAGCTGGCGGGGGGTCCTACGAGCAGTACTTC
CDR3: CATAAGGGSYEQYF
J: TRBJ2-7
V: TRBV19
size: -
D: TRBD2

DNA: TGTGCCAGCAGTTACCGGGACAGGGTTTACAATGAGCAGTTCTTC
CDR3: CASSYRDRVYNEQFF
J: TRBJ2-1
V: TRBV27
size: -
D: TRBD1

DNA: TGTGCCAGCAGTGAACGGGGTCAGGTCCCAGATACGCAGTATTTT
CDR3: CASSERGQVPDTQYF
J: TRBJ2-3
V: TRBV2
size: -
D: -

DNA: TGCGCCAGCAGCATAGGACAGGGGAACACTGAAGCTTTCTTT
CDR3: CASSIGQGNTEAFF
J: TRBJ1-1
V: TRBV5-1
size: -
D: TRBD1

DNA: TGTGCCAGCAGCGGGCCGACAGGGGGTAATGAAAAACTGTTTTTT
CDR3: CASSGPTGGNEKLFF
J: TRBJ1-4
V: TRBV7-8
size: -
D: TRBD1

DNA: TGTGCCAGCAGTTACTCGAACCAGGACCTCTATGGCTACACCTTC
CDR3: CASSYSNQDLYGYTF
J: TRBJ1-2
V: TRBV6-5
size: -
D: -

DNA: TGTGCCAGCAGCCTGAACCAGGGCAATAATTCACCCCTCCACTTT
CDR3: CASSLNQGNNSPLHF
J: TRBJ1-6
V: TRBV7-2
size: once
D: -

DNA: TGTGCCAGCAGTTTTATAGGGGTTAATGAAAAACTGTTTTTT
CDR3: CASSFIGVNEKLFF
J: TRBJ1-4
V: TRBV28
size: -
D: -